This T cell receptor (beta chain) emerged from a study of blood T cell repertoires in COVID-19. Measured with immunoSEQ multiplex PCR; TCRdb has only the in-frame clones, and not every one. This table holds about 190,000 clones, less than 85% found once. This CDR3 spans 16 amino acids. The ends lost 0 bases at V and 3 bases at J; junction bases unmatched: 1. Looked up from germline, CDR1 is SGHRS and CDR2 is YFSETQ. As to this clone: The sample contains more than one DNA sequence encoding this CDR3.

The material sequenced was peripheral blood. The rearrangement joins TRBV5-1 to TRBJ2-2; TRBD2 aligns across 11 bases. This sequence originates from a man aged 45-65 years who had recovered from COVID-19. This CDR3 reads CASSLGLAGYTGELFF. For the CDR3, the DNA is TGCGCCAGCAGCTTGGGACTAGCGGGGTACACCGGGGAGCTGTTTTTT.